The present TCR beta chain was sequenced within a study of T cell responses to AZD1222 COVID-19 vaccine. Germline V gene lookup returns CDR1 SNHLY and CDR2 FYNNEI. V shed 7 bases and J 5 bases; nucleotides not matched to a gene: 6. CDR3 length: 13 residues. Using immunoSEQ multiplex PCR, the repertoire was profiled, and TCRdb retains in-frame clones only, with some absent. The sample lists about 56,000 clones; 80% to 90% were seen once. The sequence was collected from an adult in good health. The sample was peripheral blood, taken on day 0 of AZD1222 vaccination. The V gene is TRBV2, the J gene TRBJ2-7; 9 bases map to TRBD1. The CDR3 nucleotides are TGTGCCAGCATGGGACAGGGTAAGAACGAGCAGTACTTC. It yields the protein CASMGQGKNEQYF.